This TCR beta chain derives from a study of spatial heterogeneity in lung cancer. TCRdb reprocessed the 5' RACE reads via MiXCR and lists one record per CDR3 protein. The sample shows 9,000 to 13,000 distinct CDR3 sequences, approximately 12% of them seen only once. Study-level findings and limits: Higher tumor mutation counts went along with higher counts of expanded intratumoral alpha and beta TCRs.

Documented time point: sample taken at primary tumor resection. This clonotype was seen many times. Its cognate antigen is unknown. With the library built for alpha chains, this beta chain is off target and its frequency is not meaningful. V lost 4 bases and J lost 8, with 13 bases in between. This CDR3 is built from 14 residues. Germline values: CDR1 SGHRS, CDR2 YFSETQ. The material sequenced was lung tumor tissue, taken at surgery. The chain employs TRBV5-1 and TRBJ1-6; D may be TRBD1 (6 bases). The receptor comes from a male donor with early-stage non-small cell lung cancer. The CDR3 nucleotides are TGCGCCAGCAGCCCGGGACAAGTCGATTCACCCCTCCACTTT. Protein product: CASSPGQVDSPLHF. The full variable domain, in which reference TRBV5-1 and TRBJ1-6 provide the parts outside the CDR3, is KAGVTQTPRYLIKTRGQQVTLSCSPISGHRSVSWYQQTPGQGLQFLFEYFSETQRNKGNFPGRFSGRQFSNSRSEMNVSTLELGDSALYLCASSPGQVDSPLHFGNGTRLTVT.